This TCR beta chain was identified during a study of T cells in Graves' hyperthyroidism and ophthalmopathy (dated 2019 in TCRdb). For context, the study as a whole: Peripheral blood was collected at initial diagnosis, before any treatment. TCR V-J signatures able to tell the groups apart were searched for in a discovery cohort of approximately 95 patients, of whom more than 40 had Graves' ophthalmopathy and some 60 had stable Graves' hyperthyroidism. After blood sampling, hyperthyroidism patients were treated with methimazole at a starting dose of 30 mg daily, and ophthalmopathy patients were treated with high-dose intravenous methylprednisolone. The study also compared thyroid tissue and blood T-cell repertoires from more than five Graves' hyperthyroidism patients. Prospective prediction of ophthalmopathy was tested in an independent validation cohort consisting of some 19 hyperthyroidism patients and more than 15 patients who later progressed to ophthalmopathy. According to the paper, TCR Vbeta CDR3 sequencing was carried out on 120 to 150 peripheral blood samples, which came from fewer than 50 ophthalmopathy, approximately 72 hyperthyroidism and 17 progressor patients. The 75 to 100 discovery patients were randomly split 7:3 into training and test sets.

Stable Graves' hyperthyroidism was defined as the absence of progression to ophthalmopathy over 18 months of follow-up. Hyperthyroidism patients were aged 18 to 65 years and newly diagnosed, with disease duration of less than 2 months. Any patient with an uncontrolled infection, another autoimmune disease, pregnancy or lactation was excluded. Diagnoses were established on the basis of clinical symptoms, serum thyroxine and TRAb, thyroid ultrasound, and orbital computed tomography. PBMCs were separated from 10 ml of fresh peripheral blood using Ficoll-Paque density gradient centrifugation. Trizol reagent was used to extract total RNA, and RNA quality was then checked on an Agilent 2100 Bioanalyzer. This clonotype was seen repeatedly, ten times or more. Its target antigen remains unknown. Base qualities are not at hand, and no much larger clone is one base apart. TCR beta CDR3 regions were amplified from RNA transcripts. For the first round of RT-PCR on the TCR CDR3, the HTBI primer set was used together with the Qiagen OneStep RT-PCR kit. A second multiplex PCR round built the libraries, followed by size selection and purification. The libraries were sequenced on an Illumina HiSeq2000 using paired-end 100 bp reads. In the original analysis: SOAPnuke was used to process the raw data, with reads discarded if the reads contained adapters or uncalled bases, had a mean Phred below 15, or lacked an exact constant-primer or identifier match. High-quality paired reads were merged with COPE v1.2.5, and unique nucleotide sequences were defined as clonotypes. Clonotypes were aligned to IMGT TRBV, TRBD and TRBJ reference segments using MiTCR v1.1. The analysis was restricted to V-J combinations with a frequency above 0.0001, which together covered 99.2% of the repertoires. The TCS score was defined as F50 (clonal expansion) divided by E x V (chaos), with BLOSUM62-based TCRdist calculated between CDR3 peptides within each V-J. Welch's t-statistics and random forest reduced some 510 V-J features to 13, which were used in a naive Bayes classifier (R e1071). Using fastp at Q25 and MiXCR, TCRdb reprocessed the public reads and kept productive beta chains. Records with the same CDR3 protein are collapsed into one entry carrying the most frequent genes and DNA. In this record, the V and J calls reflect TCRdb's handling and not the investigators' own analysis. The sample profile shows about 740,000 distinct CDR3 sequences; about 14% of them were found once. Roughly 10% of the sample is in the top ten clones.

The study at large found these results: No statistical method was used to fix the sample size in advance, and group allocation was not hidden from the investigators. In validation, the model predicted progression to ophthalmopathy with 55% to 71% sensitivity and approximately 74% specificity, a median of roughly seven months before onset. Ophthalmopathy was separated from stable hyperthyroidism by a 13 V-J signature model, with approximately 85% sensitivity and 81% to 83% specificity obtained in cross-validation and 80%/75% obtained in testing. Blood samples also contained most of the expanded thyroid clonotypes (frequency above 0.001), which suggests that blood repertoires may reflect thyroid immune responses.

Sequencing was done on a sample of blood. The TCR comes from a woman between 18 and 30 years old with Graves' hyperthyroidism.

The sequenced DNA is TGTGCCAGCAGCTATACGACAGGGGAAAAACTGTTTTTT. Its coded protein is CASSYTTGEKLFF. The sequence links TRBV3-1 to TRBJ1-4; 7 bases in between match TRBD1. From the cysteine up to the phenylalanine, the CDR3 has a length of 13 residues. The DNA shown is the 39-base CDR3, in frame from base 1. V has 5 bases trimmed and J has 8 bases trimmed; junction bases matching no gene number 5. CDR1 and CDR2 were assigned from the germline V gene (reference sequence) as LGHDT and YNNKEL.